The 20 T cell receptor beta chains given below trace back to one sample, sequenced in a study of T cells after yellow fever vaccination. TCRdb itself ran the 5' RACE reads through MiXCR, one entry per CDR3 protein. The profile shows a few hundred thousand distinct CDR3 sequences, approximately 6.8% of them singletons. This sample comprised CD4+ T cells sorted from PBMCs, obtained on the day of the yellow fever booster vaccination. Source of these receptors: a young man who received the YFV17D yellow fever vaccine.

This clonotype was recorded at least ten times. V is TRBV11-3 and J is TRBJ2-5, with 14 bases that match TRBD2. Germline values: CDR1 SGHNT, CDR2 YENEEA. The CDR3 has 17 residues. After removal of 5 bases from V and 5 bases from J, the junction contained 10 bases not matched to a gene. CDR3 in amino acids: CASSPGTSGSPRETQYF. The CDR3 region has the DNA TGTGCCAGCAGCCCAGGGACTAGCGGGAGTCCACGGGAGACCCAGTACTTC.

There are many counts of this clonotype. CDR3 sequence (DNA): TGTGCCAGCAGTTACGGAGTCTGGAGGAATGAGCAGTTCTTC. It specifies CASSYGVWRNEQFF. V usage is TRBV6-5 and J usage is TRBJ2-1; D is possibly TRBD2 (5 bases). V was pared by 2 bases and J by 7 bases, with 12 bases between. The CDR3 extends over 14 amino acids. The germline V gene encodes CDR1 MNHEY and CDR2 SVGAGI.

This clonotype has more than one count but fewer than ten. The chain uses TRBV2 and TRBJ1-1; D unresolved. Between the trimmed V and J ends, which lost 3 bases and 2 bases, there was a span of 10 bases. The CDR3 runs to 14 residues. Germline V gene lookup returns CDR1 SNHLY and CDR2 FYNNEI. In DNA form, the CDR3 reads TGTGCCAGCAGTGATGTAGCATATAACACTGAAGCTTTCTTT. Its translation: CASSDVAYNTEAFF. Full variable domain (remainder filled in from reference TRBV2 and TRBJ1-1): EPEVTQTPSHQVTQMGQEVILRCVPISNHLYFYWYRQILGQKVEFLVSFYNNEISEKSEIFDDQFSVERPDGSNFTLKIRSTKLEDSAMYFCASSDVAYNTEAFFGQGTRLTVV.

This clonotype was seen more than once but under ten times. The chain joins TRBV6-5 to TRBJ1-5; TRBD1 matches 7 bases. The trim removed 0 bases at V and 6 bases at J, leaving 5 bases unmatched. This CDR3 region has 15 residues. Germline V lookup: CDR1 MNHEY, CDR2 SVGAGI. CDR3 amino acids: CASSYSRDRTQPQHF. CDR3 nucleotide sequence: TGTGCCAGCAGTTACTCGAGGGACAGAACTCAGCCCCAGCATTTT.

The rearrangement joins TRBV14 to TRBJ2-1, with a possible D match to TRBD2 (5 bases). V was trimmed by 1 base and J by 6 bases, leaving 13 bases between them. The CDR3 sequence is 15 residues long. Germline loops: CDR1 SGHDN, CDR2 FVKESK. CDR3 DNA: TGTGCCAGCAGCCAAGCCGTGGGAGTCCGCAATGAGCAGTTCTTC. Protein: CASSQAVGVRNEQFF.

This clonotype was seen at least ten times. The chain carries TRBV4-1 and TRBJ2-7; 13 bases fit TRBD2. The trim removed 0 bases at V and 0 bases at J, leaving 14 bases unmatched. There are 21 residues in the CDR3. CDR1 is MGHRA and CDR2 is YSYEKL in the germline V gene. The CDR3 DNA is TGCGCCAGCAGCCAAGACTATCCAGGGGGACTAGCGGGATCATTCTCCTACGAGCAGTACTTC. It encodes CASSQDYPGGLAGSFSYEQYF.

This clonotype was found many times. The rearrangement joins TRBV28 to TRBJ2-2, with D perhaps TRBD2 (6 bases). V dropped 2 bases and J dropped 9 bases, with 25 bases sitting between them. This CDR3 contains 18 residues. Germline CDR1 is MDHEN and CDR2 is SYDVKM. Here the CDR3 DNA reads TGTGCCAGCAGTTTAACTCCTTCAGCGGGTTCCAGGCTAAGGGAGCTGTTTTTT. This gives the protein CASSLTPSAGSRLRELFF.

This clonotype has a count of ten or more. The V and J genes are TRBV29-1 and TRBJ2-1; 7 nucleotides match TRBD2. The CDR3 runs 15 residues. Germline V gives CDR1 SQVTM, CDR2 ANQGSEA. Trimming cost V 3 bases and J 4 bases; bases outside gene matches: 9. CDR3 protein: CSVDLPLADYNEQFF. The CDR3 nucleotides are TGCAGCGTTGACTTGCCGCTAGCGGATTACAATGAGCAGTTCTTC.

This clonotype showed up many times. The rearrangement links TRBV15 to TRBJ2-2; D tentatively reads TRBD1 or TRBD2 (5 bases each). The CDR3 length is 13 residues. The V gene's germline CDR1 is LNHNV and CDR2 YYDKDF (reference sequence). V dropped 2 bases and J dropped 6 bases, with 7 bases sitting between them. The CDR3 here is CATSRRDPGELFF. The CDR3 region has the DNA TGTGCCACCAGCAGAAGGGACCCCGGGGAGCTGTTTTTT.

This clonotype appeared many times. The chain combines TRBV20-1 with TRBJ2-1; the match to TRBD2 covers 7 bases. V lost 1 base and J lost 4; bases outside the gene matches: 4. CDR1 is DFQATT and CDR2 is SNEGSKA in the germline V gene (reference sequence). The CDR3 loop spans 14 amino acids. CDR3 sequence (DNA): TGCAGTGCTAGAGGCCAGCGGGGTTACAATGAGCAGTTCTTC. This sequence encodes CSARGQRGYNEQFF.

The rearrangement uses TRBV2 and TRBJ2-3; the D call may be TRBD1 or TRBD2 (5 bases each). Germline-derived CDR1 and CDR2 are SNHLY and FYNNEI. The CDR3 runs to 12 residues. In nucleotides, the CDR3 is TGTACCATCTGCCGGGACGTAGATACGCAGTATTTT. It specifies CTICRDVDTQYF.

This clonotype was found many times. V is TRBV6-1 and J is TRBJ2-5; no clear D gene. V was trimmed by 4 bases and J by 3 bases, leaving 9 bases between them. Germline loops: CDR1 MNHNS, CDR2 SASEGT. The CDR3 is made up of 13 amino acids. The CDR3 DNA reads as TGTGCCAGCAGTGTGTTTAGGAAAGAGACCCAGTACTTC. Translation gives CASSVFRKETQYF.

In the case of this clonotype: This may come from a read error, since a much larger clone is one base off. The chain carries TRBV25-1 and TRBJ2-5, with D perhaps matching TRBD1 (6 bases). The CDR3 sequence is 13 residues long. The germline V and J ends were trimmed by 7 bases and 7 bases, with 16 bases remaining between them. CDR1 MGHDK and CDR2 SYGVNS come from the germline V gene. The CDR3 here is CASTDEGERTQYF. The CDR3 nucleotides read TGTGCCAGCACTGACGAGGGGGAGAGGACCCAGTACTTC.

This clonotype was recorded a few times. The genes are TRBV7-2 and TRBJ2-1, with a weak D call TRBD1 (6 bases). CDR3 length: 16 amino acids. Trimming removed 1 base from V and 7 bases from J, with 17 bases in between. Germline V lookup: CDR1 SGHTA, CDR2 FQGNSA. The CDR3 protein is CASSLVVARGQNEQFF. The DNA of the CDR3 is TGTGCCAGCAGCTTAGTAGTAGCCAGGGGACAAAATGAGCAGTTCTTC.

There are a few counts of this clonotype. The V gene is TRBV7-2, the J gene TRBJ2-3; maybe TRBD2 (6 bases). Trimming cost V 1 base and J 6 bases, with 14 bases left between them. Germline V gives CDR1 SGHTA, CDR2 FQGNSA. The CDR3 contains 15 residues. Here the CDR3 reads CASSLGGLSADTQYF. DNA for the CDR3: TGTGCCAGCAGCTTAGGGGGACTTTCAGCGGATACGCAGTATTTT.

The CDR3 DNA follows: TGCAGCGTTGTTATTCAGGGGAGGACCGAAGCTTTCTTT. Translating it yields CSVVIQGRTEAFF. This chain joins TRBV29-1 and TRBJ1-1, with a tentative D call TRBD1 (6 bases). Trimming shortened V by 4 bases and J by 8 bases, and 17 bases separated the two germline ends. The germline gives CDR1 SQVTM, CDR2 ANQGSEA. This CDR3 comprises 13 residues.

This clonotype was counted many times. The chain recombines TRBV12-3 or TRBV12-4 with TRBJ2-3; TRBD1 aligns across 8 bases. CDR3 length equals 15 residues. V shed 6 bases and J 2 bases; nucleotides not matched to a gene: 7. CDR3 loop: CASSPIRGPTDTQYF. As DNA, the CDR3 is TGTGCCAGCAGCCCCATCAGGGGGCCCACAGATACGCAGTATTTT.

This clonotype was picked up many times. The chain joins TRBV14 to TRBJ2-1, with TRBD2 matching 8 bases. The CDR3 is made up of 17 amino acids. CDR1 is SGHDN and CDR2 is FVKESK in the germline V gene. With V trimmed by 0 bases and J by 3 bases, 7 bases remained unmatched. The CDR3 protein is CASSQDFLAGFYNEQFF. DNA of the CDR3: TGTGCCAGCAGCCAAGATTTCCTAGCGGGTTTCTACAATGAGCAGTTCTTC.

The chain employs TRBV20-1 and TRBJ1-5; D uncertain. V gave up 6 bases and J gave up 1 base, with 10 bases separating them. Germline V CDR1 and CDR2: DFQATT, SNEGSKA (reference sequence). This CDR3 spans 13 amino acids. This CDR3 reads CSAPVNSNQPQHF. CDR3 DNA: TGCAGTGCCCCCGTTAACAGCAATCAGCCCCAGCATTTT.

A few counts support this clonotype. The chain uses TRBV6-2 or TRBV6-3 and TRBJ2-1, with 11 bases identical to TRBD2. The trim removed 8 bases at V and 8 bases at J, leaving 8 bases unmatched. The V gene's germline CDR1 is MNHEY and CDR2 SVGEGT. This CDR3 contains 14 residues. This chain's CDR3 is CASGTSGSSHEQFF. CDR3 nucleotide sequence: TGTGCCAGCGGTACTAGCGGGAGTAGCCATGAGCAGTTCTTC.